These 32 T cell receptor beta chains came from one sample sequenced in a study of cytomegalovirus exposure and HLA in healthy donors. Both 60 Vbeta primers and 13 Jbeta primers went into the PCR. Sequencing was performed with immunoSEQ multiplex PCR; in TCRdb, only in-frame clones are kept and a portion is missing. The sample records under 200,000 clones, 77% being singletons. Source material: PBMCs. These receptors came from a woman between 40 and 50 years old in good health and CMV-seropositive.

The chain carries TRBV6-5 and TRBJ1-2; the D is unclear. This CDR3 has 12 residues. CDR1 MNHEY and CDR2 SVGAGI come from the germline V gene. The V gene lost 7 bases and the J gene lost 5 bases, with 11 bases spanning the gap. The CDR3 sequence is CASKRASYGYTF. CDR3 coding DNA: TGTGCCAGCAAGAGGGCGTCTTATGGCTACACCTTC.

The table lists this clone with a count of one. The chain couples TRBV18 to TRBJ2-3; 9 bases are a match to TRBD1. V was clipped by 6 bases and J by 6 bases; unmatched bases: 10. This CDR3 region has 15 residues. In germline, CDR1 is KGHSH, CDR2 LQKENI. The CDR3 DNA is TGTGCCAGCTCGCCCTCACAGGGGGCATTGGATACGCAGTATTTT. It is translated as CASSPSQGALDTQYF.

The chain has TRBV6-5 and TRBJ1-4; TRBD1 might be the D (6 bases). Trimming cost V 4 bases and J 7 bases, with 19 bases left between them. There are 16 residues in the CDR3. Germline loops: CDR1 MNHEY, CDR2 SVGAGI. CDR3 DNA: TGTGCCAGCAGTTCCTTGAAGGGACACCTATTTGAAAAACTGTTTTTT. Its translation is CASSSLKGHLFEKLFF.

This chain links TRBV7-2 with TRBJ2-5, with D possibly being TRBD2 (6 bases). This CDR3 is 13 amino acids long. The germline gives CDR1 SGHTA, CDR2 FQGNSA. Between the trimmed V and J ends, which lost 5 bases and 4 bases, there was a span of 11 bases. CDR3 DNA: TGTGCCAGCAGCCCGAGACTAGGAGAGACCCAGTACTTC. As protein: CASSPRLGETQYF. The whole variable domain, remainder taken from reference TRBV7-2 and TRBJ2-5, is GAGVSQSPSNKVTEKGKDVELRCDPISGHTALYWYRQSLGQGLEFLIYFQGNSAPDKSGLPSDRFSAERTGGSVSTLTIQRTQQEDSAVYLCASSPRLGETQYFGPGTRLLVL.

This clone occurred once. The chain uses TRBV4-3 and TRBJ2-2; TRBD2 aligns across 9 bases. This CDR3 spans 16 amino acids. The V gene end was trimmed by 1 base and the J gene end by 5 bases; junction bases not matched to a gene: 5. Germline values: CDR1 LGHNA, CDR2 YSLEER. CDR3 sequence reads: CASSQGYGLATGELFF. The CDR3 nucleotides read TGCGCCAGCAGCCAAGGTTATGGACTAGCGACCGGGGAGCTGTTTTTT.

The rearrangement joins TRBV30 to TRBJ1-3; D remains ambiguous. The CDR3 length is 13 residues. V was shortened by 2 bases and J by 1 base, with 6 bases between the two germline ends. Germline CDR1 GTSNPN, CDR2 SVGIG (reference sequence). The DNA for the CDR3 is TGTGCCTGGAGTTCAGAATCTGGAAACACCATATATTTT. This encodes CAWSSESGNTIYF.

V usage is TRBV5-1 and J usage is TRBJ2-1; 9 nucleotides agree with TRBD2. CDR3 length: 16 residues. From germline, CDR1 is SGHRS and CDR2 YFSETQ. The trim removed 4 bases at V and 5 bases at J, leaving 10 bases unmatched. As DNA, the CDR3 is TGCGCCAGCAGCCACATACTAGCGGGCCAAGACAATGAGCAGTTCTTC. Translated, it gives CASSHILAGQDNEQFF.

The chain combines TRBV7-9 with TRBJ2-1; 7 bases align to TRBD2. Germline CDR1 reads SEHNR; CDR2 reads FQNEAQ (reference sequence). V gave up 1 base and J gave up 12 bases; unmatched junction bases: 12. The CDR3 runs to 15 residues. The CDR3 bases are TGTGCCAGCAGCTTAGGGCTAGCGGTCCCTCAGGGGCAGTTCTTC. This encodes CASSLGLAVPQGQFF.

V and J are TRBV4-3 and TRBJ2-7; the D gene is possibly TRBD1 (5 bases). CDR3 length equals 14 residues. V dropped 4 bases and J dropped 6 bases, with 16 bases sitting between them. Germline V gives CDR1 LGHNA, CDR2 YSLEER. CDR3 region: CASSPGERTGEQYF. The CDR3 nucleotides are TGCGCCAGCAGCCCTGGGGAACGTACAGGCGAGCAGTACTTC.

The CDR3 loop is CASSPTQGRDTIYF. CDR3 DNA sequence: TGTGCCAGCAGCCCGACACAGGGGCGGGACACCATATATTTT. V is TRBV7-9 and J is TRBJ1-3; the match to TRBD1 covers 7 bases. J gave up 8 bases and V 5 bases, and 9 bases lay outside the gene matches. This CDR3 region has 14 residues. Germline V gene sequence: CDR1 SEHNR, CDR2 FQNEAQ (reference sequence).

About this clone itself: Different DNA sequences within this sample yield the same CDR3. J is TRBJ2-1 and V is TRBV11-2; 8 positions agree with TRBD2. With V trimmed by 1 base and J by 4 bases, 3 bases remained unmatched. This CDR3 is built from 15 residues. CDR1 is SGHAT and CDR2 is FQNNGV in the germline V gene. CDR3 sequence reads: CASSLGASGYNEQFF. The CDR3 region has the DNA TGTGCCAGCAGCTTAGGAGCTAGCGGGTACAATGAGCAGTTCTTC.

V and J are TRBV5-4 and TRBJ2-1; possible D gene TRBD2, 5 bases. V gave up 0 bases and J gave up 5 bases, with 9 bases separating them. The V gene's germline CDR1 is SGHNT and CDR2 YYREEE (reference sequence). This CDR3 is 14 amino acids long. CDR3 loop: CASSLGLANNEQFF. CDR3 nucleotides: TGTGCCAGCAGCTTGGGGCTAGCTAACAATGAGCAGTTCTTC.

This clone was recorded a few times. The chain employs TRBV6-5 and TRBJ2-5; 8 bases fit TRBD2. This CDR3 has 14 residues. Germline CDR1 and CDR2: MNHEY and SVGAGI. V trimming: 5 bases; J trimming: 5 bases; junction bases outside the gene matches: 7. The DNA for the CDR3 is TGTGCCAGCAGTCCCCGGGGGGGAGGGGAGACCCAGTACTTC. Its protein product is CASSPRGGGETQYF.

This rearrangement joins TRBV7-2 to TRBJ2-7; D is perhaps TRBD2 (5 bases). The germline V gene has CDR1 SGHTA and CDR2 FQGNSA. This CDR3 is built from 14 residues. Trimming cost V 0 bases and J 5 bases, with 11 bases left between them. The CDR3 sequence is CASSLAGAMDEQYF. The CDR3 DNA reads TGTGCCAGCAGCTTAGCGGGAGCGATGGACGAGCAGTACTTC. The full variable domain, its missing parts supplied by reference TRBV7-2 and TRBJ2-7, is GAGVSQSPSNKVTEKGKDVELRCDPISGHTALYWYRQSLGQGLEFLIYFQGNSAPDKSGLPSDRFSAERTGGSVSTLTIQRTQQEDSAVYLCASSLAGAMDEQYFGPGTRLTVT.

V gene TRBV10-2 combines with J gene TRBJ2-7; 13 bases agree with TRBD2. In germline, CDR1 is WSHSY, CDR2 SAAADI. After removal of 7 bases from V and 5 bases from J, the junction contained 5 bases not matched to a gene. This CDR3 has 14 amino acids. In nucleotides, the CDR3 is TGCGCCAGCATGGGGACTAGCGGGACTCACGAGCAGTACTTC. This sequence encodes CASMGTSGTHEQYF.

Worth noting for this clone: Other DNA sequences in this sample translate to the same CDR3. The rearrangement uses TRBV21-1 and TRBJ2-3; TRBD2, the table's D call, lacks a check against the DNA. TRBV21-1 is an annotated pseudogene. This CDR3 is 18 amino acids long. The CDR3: CASSKGLAGGPRIDTQYF. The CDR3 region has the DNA TGTGCCAGCAGCAAAGGCCTAGCGGGGGGGCCTCGGATAGATACGCAGTATTTT.

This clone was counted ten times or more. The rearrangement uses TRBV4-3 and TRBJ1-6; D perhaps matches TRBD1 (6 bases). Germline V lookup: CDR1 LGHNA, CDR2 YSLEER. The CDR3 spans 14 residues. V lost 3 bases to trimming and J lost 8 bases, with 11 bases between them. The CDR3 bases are TGCGCCAGCAGCCAGCGCAGGGGAGATTCACCCCTCCACTTT. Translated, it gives CASSQRRGDSPLHF.

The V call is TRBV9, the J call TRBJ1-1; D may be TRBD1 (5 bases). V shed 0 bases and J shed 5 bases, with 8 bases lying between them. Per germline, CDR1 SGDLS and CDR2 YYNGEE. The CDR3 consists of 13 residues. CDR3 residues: CASSVERGTEAFF. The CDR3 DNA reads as TGTGCCAGCAGCGTAGAAAGGGGAACTGAAGCTTTCTTT.

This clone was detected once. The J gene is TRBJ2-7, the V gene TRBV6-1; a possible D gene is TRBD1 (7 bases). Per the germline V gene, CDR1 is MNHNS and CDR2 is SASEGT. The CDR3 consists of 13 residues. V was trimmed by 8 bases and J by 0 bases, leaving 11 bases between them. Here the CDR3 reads CASGGTVSYEQYF. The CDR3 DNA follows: TGTGCCAGCGGAGGGACAGTCTCCTACGAGCAGTACTTC.

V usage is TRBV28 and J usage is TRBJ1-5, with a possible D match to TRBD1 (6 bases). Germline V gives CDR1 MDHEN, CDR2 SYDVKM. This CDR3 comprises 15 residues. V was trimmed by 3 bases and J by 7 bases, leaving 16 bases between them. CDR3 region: CASSLWGGGRQPQHF. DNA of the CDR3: TGTGCCAGCAGTTTGTGGGGAGGGGGGAGACAGCCCCAGCATTTT.

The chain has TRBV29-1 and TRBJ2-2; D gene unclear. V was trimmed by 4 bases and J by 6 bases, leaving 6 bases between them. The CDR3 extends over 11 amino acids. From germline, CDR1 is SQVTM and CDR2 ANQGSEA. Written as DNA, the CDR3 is TGCAGCGTTGCCGAGCCCGGGGAGCTGTTTTTT. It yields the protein CSVAEPGELFF.

CDR3 in amino acids: CASSLVGGGISEQFF. The CDR3 nucleotides read TGTGCCAGCAGCTTAGTTGGCGGGGGAATTAGTGAGCAGTTCTTC. V and J are TRBV7-9 and TRBJ2-1, with 7 bases fitting TRBD2. The germline V gene encodes CDR1 SEHNR and CDR2 FQNEAQ (reference sequence). CDR3 length: 15 residues. After removal of 1 base from V and 9 bases from J, the junction contained 9 bases not matched to a gene.

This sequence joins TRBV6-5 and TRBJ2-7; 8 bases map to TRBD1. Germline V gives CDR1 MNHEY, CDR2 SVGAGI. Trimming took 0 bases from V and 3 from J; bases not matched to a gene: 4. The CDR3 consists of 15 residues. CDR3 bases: TGTGCCAGCAGTTACTCCCGGACAGGGCTCTACGAGCAGTACTTC. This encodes CASSYSRTGLYEQYF.

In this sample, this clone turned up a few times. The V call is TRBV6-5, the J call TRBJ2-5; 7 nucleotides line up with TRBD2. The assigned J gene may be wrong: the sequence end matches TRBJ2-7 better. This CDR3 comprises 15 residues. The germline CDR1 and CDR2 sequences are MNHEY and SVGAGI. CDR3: CANEASGESSYEQYF. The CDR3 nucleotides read TGTGCCAACGAGGCTAGCGGTGAGAGCTCCTACGAGCAGTACTTC.

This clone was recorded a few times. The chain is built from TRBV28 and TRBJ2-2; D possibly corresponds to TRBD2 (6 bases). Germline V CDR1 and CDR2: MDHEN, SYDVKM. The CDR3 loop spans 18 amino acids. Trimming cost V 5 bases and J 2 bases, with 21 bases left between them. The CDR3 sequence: CASSNPPWGTSNTGELFF. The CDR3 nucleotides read TGTGCCAGCAGTAACCCTCCATGGGGGACTTCAAACACCGGGGAGCTGTTTTTT.

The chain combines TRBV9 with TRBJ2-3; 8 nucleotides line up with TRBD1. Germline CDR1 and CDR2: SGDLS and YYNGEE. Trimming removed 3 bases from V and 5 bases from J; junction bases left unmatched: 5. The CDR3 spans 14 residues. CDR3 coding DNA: TGTGCCAGCAGCGCGGGACAGGCCAGAGATACGCAGTATTTT. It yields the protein CASSAGQARDTQYF. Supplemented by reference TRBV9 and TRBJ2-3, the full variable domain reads DSGVTQTPKHLITATGQRVTLRCSPRSGDLSVYWYQQSLDQGLQFLIQYYNGEERAKGNILERFSAQQFPDLHSELNLSSLELGDSALYFCASSAGQARDTQYFGPGTRLTVL.

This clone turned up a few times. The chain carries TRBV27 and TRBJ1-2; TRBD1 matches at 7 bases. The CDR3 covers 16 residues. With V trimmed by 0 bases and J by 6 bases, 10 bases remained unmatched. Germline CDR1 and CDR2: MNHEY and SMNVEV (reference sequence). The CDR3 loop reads CASSLSWKGAGDGYTF. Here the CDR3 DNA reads TGTGCCAGCAGTTTATCGTGGAAGGGGGCAGGGGATGGCTACACCTTC.

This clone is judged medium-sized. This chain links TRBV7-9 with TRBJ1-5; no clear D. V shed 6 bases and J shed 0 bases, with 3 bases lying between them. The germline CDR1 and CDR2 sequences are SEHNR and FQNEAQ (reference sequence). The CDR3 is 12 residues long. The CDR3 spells CASSRSNQPQHF. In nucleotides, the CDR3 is TGTGCCAGCAGTCGTAGCAATCAGCCCCAGCATTTT.

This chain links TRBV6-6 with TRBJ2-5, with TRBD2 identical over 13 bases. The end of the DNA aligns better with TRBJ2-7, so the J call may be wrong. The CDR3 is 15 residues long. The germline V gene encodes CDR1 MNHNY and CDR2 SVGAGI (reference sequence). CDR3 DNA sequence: TGTGCCAGCAGTTACGGGACTAGCGGGACGAACGAGCAGTACTTC. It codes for CASSYGTSGTNEQYF.

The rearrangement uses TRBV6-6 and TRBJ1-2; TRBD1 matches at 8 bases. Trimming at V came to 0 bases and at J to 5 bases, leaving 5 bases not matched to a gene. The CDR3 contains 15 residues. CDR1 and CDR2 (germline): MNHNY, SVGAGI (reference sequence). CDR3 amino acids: CASSYSDQGAYGYTF. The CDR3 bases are TGTGCCAGCAGTTACTCGGATCAGGGGGCTTATGGCTACACCTTC.

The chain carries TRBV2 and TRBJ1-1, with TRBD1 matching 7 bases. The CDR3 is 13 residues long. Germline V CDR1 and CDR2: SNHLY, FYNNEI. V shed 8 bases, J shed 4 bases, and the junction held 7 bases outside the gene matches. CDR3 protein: CASARQGGTEAFF. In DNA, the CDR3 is TGTGCCAGCGCCAGACAGGGAGGCACTGAAGCTTTCTTT.

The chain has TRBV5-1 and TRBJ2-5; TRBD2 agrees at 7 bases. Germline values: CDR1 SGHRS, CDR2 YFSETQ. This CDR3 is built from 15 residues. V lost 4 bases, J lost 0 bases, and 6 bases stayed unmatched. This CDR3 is CASSPGGTYQETQYF. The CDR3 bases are TGCGCCAGCAGCCCCGGGGGGACCTACCAAGAGACCCAGTACTTC.